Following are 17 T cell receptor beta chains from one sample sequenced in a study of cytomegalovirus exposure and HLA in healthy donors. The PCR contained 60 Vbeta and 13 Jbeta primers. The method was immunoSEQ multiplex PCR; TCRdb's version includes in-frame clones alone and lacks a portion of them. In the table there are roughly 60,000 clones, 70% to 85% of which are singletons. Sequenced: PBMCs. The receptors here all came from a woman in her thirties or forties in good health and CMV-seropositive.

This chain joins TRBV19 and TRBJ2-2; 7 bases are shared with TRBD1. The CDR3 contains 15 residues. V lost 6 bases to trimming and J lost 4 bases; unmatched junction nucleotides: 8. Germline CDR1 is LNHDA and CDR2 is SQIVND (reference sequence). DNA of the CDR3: TGTGCCAGTAGGGAACAGGGGCTGGCCACCGGGGAGCTGTTTTTT. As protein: CASREQGLATGELFF. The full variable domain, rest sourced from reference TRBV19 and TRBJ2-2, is DGGITQSPKYLFRKEGQNVTLSCEQNLNHDAMYWYRQDPGQGLRLIYYSQIVNDFQKGDIAEGYSVSREKKESFPLTVTSAQKNPTAFYLCASREQGLATGELFFGEGSRLTVL.

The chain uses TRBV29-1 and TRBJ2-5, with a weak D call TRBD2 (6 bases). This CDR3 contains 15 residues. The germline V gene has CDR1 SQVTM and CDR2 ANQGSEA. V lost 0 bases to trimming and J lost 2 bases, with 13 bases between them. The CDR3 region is CSVEDPGRGQETQYF. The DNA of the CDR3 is TGCAGCGTTGAAGATCCCGGACGGGGGCAAGAGACCCAGTACTTC.

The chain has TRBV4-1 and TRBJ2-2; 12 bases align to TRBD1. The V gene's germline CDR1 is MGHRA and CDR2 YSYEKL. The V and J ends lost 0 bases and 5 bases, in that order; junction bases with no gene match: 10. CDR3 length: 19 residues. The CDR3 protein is CASSQDGTGGAVRTGELFF. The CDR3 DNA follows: TGCGCCAGCAGCCAAGATGGGACAGGGGGCGCCGTCAGAACCGGGGAGCTGTTTTTT.

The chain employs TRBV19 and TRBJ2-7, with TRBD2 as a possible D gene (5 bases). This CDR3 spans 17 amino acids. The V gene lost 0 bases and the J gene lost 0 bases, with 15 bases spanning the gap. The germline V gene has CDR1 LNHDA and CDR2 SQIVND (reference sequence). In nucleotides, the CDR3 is TGTGCCAGTAGTATAGATTTCGGAGGTTCAAGCTCCTACGAGCAGTACTTC. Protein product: CASSIDFGGSSSYEQYF.

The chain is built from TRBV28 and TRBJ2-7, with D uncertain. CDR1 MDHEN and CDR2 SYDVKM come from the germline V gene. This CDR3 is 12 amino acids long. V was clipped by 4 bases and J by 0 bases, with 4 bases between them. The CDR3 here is CASSSLSYEQYF. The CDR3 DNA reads TGTGCCAGCAGTTCCCTCTCCTACGAGCAGTACTTC.

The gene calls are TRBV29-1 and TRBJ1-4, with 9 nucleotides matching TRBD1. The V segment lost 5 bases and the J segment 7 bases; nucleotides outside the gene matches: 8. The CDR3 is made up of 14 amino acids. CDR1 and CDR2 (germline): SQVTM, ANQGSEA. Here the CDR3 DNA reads TGCAGCGTTTACCCACAGGGGGCGGGTGAAAAACTGTTTTTT. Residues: CSVYPQGAGEKLFF.

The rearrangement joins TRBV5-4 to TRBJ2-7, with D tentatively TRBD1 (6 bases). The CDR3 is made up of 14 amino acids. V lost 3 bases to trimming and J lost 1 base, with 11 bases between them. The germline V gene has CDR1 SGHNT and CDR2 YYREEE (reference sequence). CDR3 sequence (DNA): TGTGCCAGCAGCTCAGGACAGCGATCCTACGAGCAGTACTTC. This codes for CASSSGQRSYEQYF.

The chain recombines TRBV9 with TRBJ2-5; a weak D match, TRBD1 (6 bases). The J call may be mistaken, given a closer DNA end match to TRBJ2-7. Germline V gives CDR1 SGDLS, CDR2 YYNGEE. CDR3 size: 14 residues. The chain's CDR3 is CASSPHGQHYEQYF. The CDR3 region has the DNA TGTGCCAGCAGCCCCCACGGACAGCACTACGAGCAGTACTTC.

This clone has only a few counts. CDR3 coding DNA: TGTGCCAGCTCACTCGTCTCGACAGGGAACTATGGCTACACCTTC. Encoded protein: CASSLVSTGNYGYTF. The chain links TRBV18 to TRBJ1-2; TRBD1 aligns across 7 bases. V dropped 4 bases and J dropped 2; count of bases not matched to a gene: 7. This CDR3 spans 15 amino acids. The germline gives CDR1 KGHSH, CDR2 LQKENI.

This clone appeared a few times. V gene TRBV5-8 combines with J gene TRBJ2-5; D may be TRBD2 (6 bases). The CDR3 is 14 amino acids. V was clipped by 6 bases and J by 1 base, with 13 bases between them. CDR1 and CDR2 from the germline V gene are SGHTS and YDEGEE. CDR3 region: CASTRRDGQETQYF. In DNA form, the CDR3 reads TGTGCCAGCACCCGGAGGGACGGCCAAGAGACCCAGTACTTC.

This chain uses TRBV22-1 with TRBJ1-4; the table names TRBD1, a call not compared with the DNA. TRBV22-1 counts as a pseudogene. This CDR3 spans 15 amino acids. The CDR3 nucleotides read TGTCCTGGGAGCGCACTAGGGGGCCCCCATGAAAAACTGTTTTTT. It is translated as CPGSALGGPHEKLFF.

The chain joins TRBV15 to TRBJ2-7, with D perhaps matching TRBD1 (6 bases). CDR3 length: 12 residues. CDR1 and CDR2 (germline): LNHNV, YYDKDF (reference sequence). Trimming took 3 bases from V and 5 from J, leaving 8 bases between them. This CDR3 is CATSSSGDEQYF. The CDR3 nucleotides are TGTGCCACCAGCAGCTCAGGGGACGAGCAGTACTTC.

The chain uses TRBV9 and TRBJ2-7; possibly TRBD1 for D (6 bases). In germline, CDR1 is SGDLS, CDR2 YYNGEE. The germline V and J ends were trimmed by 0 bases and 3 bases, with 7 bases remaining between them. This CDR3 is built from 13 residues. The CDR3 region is CASSVGQDYEQYF. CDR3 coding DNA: TGTGCCAGCAGCGTAGGACAGGACTACGAGCAGTACTTC.

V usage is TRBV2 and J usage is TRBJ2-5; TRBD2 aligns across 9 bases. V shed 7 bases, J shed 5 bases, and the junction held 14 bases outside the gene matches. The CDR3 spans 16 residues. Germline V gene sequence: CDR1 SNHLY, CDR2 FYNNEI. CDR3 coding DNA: TGTGCCAGCACCCCTCGCGGGGGGGCCCGGGTCGAGACCCAGTACTTC. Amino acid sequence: CASTPRGGARVETQYF.

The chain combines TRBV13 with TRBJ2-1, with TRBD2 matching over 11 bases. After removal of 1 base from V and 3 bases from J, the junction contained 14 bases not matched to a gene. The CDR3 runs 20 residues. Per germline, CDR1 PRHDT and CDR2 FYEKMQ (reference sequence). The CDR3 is CASSLEIWASGGNDYNEQFF. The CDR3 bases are TGTGCCAGCAGCTTAGAGATTTGGGCTAGCGGGGGGAACGACTACAATGAGCAGTTCTTC.

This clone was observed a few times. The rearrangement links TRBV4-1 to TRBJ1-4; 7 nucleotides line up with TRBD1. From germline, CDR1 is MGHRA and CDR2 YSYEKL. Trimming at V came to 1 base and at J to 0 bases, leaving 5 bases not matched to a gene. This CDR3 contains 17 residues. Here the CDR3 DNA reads TGCGCCAGCAGCCAAGGGGCCGGACAGGCAACTAATGAAAAACTGTTTTTT. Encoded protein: CASSQGAGQATNEKLFF.

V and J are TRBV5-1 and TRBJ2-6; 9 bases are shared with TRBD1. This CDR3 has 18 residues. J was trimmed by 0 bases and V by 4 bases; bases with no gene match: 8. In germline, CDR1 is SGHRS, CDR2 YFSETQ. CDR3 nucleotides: TGCGCCAGCAGCCCCTGGACAGGGGATAACTCTGGGGCCAACGTCCTGACTTTC. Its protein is CASSPWTGDNSGANVLTF.